The sequence of this T cell receptor (beta chain) was determined in a study of blood T cell repertoires in COVID-19 (TCRdb year 2020). Broadly, across the study: Samples from collaborators originated in the United States, Italy and Spain and spanned both the acute and convalescent phases of COVID-19. The prospective study material was composed of cDNA or gDNA derived from T cells, B-cell-depleted T cells, or PBMCs. Deeply sampled blood TCRbeta repertoires from subjects exposed to, actively infected with, or recovered from COVID-19 were included in the dataset. The repertoires were released in a freely available public database meant as a resource for research on the immune response to SARS-CoV-2. The samples were drawn from two sources: the first 160 participants of the ongoing ImmuneRACE study, and 1,254 subjects contributed by 6 global collaborators. Sample metadata almost always included a de-identified subject ID, COVID-19 status, age in years and sex. HLA class I and class II types, where available, came from metadata supplied by the sample provider rather than from assay-based typing. What the work shows at the level of the full study, not this receptor alone: Clinical and demographic metadata were provided uncurated, with the amount varying by source and participant.

A word on this clone: Its antigen remains undetermined. Within one base of it there is no much larger clone, and no base qualities were kept.

The CDR3 measures 15 amino acids from cysteine to phenylalanine. The only DNA kept is the CDR3, 45 bases in frame from the first base. The germline V gene (reference sequence) provides CDR1 LNHDA and CDR2 SQIVND. V has 3 bases trimmed and J has 2 bases trimmed; junction bases matching no gene number 2. The collaborating institutions used their own protocols to collect whole blood in K2EDTA tubes. For TCRbeta analysis, collaborators shipped samples as frozen whole blood, isolated PBMCs, or DNA extracted from either of those sample types. The immunoSEQ Assay, a bias-controlled multiplex PCR, was used to amplify TCRbeta CDR3 regions from genomic DNA. The published analysis was carried out like this. Nucleated cell counts per sample were estimated from amplification of reference gene primers within the assay. To quantify the absolute abundance of each unique TCRbeta CDR3 rearrangement, sequence reads were collapsed and filtered. For each sample, productive Simpson clonality was calculated as the square root of Simpson's diversity index over productive rearrangements. Sourced from immuneACCESS, this table was stored by TCRdb with only in-frame sequences that have V and J called. A share of the clones is absent; for the studies checked, an unresolved V gene accounts for under half, and the remainder has no known explanation. V, J and clone size reflect that table, while D and trimming were determined from the DNA. The sample table holds around 170,000 clones, of which approximately 91% were seen once. The top ten clonotypes cover approximately 0.56% of the sample.

This sequence originates from a middle-aged man with acute or convalescent COVID-19. The sample taken for sequencing was peripheral blood. The rearrangement combines TRBV19 with TRBJ2-7; 12 nucleotides in the junction match TRBD1. The DNA sequence is TGTGCCAGTAGTATGGGGGACAGGGGGCCCTACGAGCAGTACTTC. Translation gives CASSMGDRGPYEQYF.